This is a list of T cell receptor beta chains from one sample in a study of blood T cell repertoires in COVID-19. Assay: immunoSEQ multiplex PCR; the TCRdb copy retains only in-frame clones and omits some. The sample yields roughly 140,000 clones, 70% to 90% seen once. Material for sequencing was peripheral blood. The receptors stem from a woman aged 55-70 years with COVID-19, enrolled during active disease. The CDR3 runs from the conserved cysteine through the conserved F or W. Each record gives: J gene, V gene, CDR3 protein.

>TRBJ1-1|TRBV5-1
CASSPNGRNTEAFF
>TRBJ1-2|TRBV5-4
CASSYPGQEVYGYTF
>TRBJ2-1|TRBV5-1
CASSLNAGGSYNEQFF
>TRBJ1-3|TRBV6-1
CASSERRQGANTIYF
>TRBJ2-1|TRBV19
CASTPVGAGASNEQFF
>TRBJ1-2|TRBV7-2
CASSLFSVARDRGYGYTF
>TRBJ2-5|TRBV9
CASSVSDQETQYF
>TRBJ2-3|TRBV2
CASNRRGGQGDTQYF
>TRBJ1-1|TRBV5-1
CASSLRSRTAFGNTEAFF
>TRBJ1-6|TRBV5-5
CASRMTGQGNSPLHF
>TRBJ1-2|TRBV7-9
CASSSTGNYGYTF
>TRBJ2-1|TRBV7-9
CASSLEGQREFF
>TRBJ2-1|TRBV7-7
CASSSWTGVEQFF
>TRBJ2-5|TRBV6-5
CASKRVETQYF
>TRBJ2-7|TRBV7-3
CASSLGDYSYEQYF
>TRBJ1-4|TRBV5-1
CASSPGTGDSGEKLFF
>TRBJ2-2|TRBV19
CASSPHLAGGRTGELFF
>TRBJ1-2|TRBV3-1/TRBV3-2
CASTHRDSNYGYTF
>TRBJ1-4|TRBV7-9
CASSLGTTTNEKLFF
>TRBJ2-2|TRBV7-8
CASSNTRSNTGELFF
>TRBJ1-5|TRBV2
CASSQTDSNQPQHF
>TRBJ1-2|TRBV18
CASSLPDTINYGYTF
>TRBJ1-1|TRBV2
CASTEARQGATEAFF
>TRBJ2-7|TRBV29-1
CSVTTPLTSRYEQYF
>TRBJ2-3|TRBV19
CASSIDLSRSTDTQYF
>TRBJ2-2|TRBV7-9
CASSRPGQGRNTGELFF
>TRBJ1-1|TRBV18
CASSSTGGGGNTEAFF
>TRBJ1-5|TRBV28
CASSLPGAPNQPQHF
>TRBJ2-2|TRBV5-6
CASSWGQGATTGELFF
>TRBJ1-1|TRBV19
CASRLSEDREIWAFF
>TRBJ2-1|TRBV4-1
CASRGEPYFNEQFF
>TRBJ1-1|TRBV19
CASSVSVNTEAFF
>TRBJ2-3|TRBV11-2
CASSLEARSTDTQYF
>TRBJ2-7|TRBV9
CASSAYRTGVEQYF
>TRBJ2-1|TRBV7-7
CASSPGGPYNEQFF
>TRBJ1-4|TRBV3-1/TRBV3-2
CASSQVGQSEKLFF
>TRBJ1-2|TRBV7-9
CASSLAGTGVVYGYTF
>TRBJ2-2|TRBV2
CASRDGQGPANTGELFF
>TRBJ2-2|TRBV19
CASGRSTGANTGELFF
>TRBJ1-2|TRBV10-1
CASSESVTGTKDGYTF
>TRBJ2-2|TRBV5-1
CASSLGLGTGATGELFF
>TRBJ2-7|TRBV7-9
CASSPRTGGPYEQYF
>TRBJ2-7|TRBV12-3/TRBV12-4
CASSLGGGYEQYF
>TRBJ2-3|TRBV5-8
CASSLVAGPTDTQYF